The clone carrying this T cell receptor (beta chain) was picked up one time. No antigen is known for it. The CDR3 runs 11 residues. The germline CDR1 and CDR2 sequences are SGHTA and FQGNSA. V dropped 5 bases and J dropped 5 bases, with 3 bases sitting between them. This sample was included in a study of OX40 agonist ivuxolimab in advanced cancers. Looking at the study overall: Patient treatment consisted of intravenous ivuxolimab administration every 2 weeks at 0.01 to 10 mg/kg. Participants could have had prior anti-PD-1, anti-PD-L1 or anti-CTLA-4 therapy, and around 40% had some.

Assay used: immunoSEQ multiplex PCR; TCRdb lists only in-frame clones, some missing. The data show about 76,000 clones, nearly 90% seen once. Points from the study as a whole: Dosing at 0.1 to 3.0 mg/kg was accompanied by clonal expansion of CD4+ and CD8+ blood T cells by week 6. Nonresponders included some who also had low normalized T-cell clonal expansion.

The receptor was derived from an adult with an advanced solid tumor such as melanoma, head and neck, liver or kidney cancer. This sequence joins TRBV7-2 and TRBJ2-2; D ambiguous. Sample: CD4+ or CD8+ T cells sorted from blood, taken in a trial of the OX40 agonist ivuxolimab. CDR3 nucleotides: TGTGCCAGCAGCCCGACCGGGGAGCTGTTTTTT. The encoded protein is CASSPTGELFF.